This T cell receptor (beta chain) appears in the sequencing data of a study of shared clonotypes between healthy human individuals. Each cell subset's genomic DNA was divided evenly among several immunoSEQ plates. Profiled with immunoSEQ multiplex PCR; TCRdb holds only in-frame clones, not every one. This table holds some 1,100,000 clones, 75% to 85% found once. Germline-derived CDR1 and CDR2 are SGHAT and FQNNGV. Trimming took off 3 bases at V and 5 bases at J, with 9 bases between the two ends. CDR3 length equals 13 residues. Study results and limitations: Shared clonotypes across all four donors exceeded non-shared ones in generation probability.

As for this clone: The antigen is undetermined. Different DNA sequences within this sample yield the same CDR3.

The chain joins TRBV11-2 to TRBJ2-3, with D unresolved. Sequenced material: memory CD4+ T cells from PBMCs. Regarding subset: CD45RA-negative fraction. This sequence originates from a man aged 18-30 years in good health. Some clones in this sample may be carry-over from other donors' samples. CDR3 sequence reads: CASSFRGGDTQYF. The CDR3 DNA reads TGTGCCAGCAGCTTCAGAGGTGGAGATACGCAGTATTTT.